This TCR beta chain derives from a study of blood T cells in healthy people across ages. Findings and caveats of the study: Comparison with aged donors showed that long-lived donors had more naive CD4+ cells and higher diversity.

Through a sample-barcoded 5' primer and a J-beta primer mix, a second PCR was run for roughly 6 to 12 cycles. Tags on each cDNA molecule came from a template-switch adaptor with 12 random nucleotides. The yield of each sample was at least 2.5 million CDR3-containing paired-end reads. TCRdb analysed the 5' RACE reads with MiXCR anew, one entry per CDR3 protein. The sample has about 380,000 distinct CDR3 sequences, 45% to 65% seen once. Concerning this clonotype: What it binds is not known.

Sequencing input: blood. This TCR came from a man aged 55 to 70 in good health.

For the CDR3, the DNA is TGTGCCAGCAGCTCCCGGACAGGAGATAATGAAAAACTGTTTTTT. Encoded protein: CASSSRTGDNEKLFF. The rearrangement joins TRBV21-1 to TRBJ1-4; the table names TRBD1, a call not compared with the DNA. TRBV21-1 is given as a pseudogene. The CDR3 is made up of 15 amino acids.